Described below is a single T cell receptor beta chain sequence and its context. The antigen is undetermined. Assay used: immunoSEQ multiplex PCR; TCRdb lists only in-frame clones, some missing. The sample holds under 200,000 clones; 80% to 95% are singletons and the top ten take around 1.6%. The source of the sample is a study of T cell responses to AZD1222 COVID-19 vaccine. Study-level results: The breadth and depth of Spike-specific TCRs increased once two AZD1222 doses had been given. Repertoires were sampled only after the peak T cell response.

Germline CDR1 and CDR2: MNHEY and SMNVEV (reference sequence). V dropped 6 bases and J dropped 3; count of bases not matched to a gene: 5. The CDR3 length is 13 residues. V usage is TRBV27 and J usage is TRBJ2-7; 7 nucleotides line up with TRBD2. The material sequenced was peripheral blood, taken on day 0 of AZD1222 vaccination. This TCR was recovered from an adult in good health. Written as DNA, the CDR3 is TGTGCCAGCAGACGGACTAGTTTCTACGAGCAGTACTTC. Translation: CASRRTSFYEQYF.